This paragraph reports one T cell receptor (beta chain). Which antigen it targets is not known. No much larger clonotype is one base removed from it; base qualities were not supplied. The listed sequencing device is Illumina NovaSeq 6000. cDNA libraries for TCRalpha and TCRbeta were prepared by 5'RACE using constant-segment primers, with sample barcodes and unique molecular identifiers added. Trizol reagent was used to extract RNA from every sample. Amplification of the libraries took two PCR steps, and the second step added a second sample barcode plus Illumina TruSeq adapters. The libraries were sequenced on an Illumina NovaSeq using 2 x 150 bp paired-end reads. The authors processed their data as follows. With migec v1.2.7, reads were demultiplexed and then collapsed into UMI-guided consensus sequences. Using mixcr v2.1.11, UMI consensuses were aligned to TRA and TRB V and J templates and then assembled into clonotypes. A clonotype was counted as expanded or contracted only when both edgeR and NoisET called the clonotype significant, with the noise models trained on biological replicates. For edgeR calls, the cutoffs were a false discovery rate-adjusted p below 0.01 and a log2 fold-change threshold of 1. PCA with hierarchical clustering of max-normalized trajectories of the 1000 most abundant clonotypes was used as exploratory dynamics analysis. Separately sequenced CD4+ and CD8+ repertoires were used to assign the CD4 or CD8 phenotype of responding clones. TCRdb took the public reads, trimmed them with fastp at Q25, ran MiXCR for clone calling and kept in-frame beta chains. Every CDR3 protein is listed once, alongside the most common genes and DNA of its rows. These V and J calls derive from TCRdb rather than the authors' analysis. This sample lists more than 120,000 distinct CDR3 sequences; 6% were detected once. Of the sample, about 2.1% falls within the top ten clones.

Taken from the germline V gene, the CDR1 and CDR2 loops are SGHDT and YYEEEE. V is cut by 1 base and J by 5 bases, and the space between the germline ends is 12 bases. The CDR3 runs 15 amino acids, cysteine and phenylalanine included. Solely the CDR3 DNA is kept, with 45 bases framed from the first base. The data originate from a study of T-cell memory formation after mild COVID-19 (TCRdb year 2021). About the investigation overall: TCR sequence clusters from the two donors were found to be largely donor specific. Two young, previously healthy adult volunteers, one female and one male, were included in the cohort. In a couple of donors, T-cell clones that expanded and contracted after mild COVID-19 were followed by sequencing TCRalpha and TCRbeta repertoires longitudinally. Study-wide findings and limitations: Whether the second-wave clones peaking on day 37 were SARS-CoV-2 specific was not confirmed. Some responding clones were detected in pre-infection memory, which suggested that pre-existing cross-reactive memory T cells had joined the SARS-CoV-2 response. The study covered only a couple of mild cases, and larger cohorts including severe cases with pre-infection samples were considered necessary. Contracting CD4+ clones were located mainly in the CM and EM memory subsets, whereas CD8+ clones were found to be enriched in EMRA. Balanced CD4/CD8 phenotypes were observed for clones contracting from day 15 to 85, whereas a bias towards CD4+ was observed for a second wave of clones expanding from day 15 to 37.

Ficoll-Paque density gradient centrifugation was used to isolate PBMCs. The sequence joins TRBV5-6 to TRBJ1-4; no D segment can be confidently identified. This receptor was identified in an adult woman who had mild COVID-19 (a few samples of this study predate the infection). The sample titles of this study are shuffled in the database, so cell type and time point are left out; the donor was told from shared clones. Sequencing was carried out using PBMCs or a T cell subset sorted from them (not recorded which). The DNA sequence is as follows: TGTGCCAGCAGCTTGTTGGGAGCGGGGAATGAAAAACTGTTTTTT. It is translated as CASSLLGAGNEKLFF.